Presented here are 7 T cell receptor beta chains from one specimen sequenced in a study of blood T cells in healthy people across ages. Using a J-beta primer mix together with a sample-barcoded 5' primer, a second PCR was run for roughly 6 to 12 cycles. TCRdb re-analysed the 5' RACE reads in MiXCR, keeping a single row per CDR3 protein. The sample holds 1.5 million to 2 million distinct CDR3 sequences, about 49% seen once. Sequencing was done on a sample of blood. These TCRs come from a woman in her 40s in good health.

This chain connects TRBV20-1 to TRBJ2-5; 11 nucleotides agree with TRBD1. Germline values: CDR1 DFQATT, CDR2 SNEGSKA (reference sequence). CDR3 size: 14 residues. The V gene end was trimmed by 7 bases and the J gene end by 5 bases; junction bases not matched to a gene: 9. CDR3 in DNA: TGCAGTGGGCCCGGGACAGGGGGTTGGGAGACCCAGTACTTC. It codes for CSGPGTGGWETQYF.

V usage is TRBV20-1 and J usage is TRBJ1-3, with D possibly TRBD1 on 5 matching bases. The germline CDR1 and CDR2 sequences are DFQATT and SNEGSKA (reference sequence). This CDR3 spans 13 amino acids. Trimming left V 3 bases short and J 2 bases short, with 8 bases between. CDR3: CSASPGAGNTIYF. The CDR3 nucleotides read TGCAGTGCTAGTCCGGGGGCTGGAAACACCATATATTTT.

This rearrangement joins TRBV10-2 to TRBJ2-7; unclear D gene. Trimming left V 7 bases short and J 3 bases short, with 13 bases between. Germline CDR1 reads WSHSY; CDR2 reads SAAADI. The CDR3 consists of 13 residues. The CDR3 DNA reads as TGCGCCAGCACCGTGTTCCCCGACTACGAGCAGTACTTC. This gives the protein CASTVFPDYEQYF.

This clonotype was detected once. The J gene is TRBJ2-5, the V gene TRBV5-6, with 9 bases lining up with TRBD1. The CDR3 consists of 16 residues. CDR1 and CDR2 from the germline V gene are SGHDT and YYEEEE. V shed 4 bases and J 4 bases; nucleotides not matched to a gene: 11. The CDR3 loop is CASSTSQGARGETQYF. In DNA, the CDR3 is TGTGCCAGCAGCACCTCACAGGGGGCGCGAGGAGAGACCCAGTACTTC.

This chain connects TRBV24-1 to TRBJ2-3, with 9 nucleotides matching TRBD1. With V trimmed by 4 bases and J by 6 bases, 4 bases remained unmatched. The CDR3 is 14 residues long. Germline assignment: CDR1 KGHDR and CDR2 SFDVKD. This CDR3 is CATSDRGTGDTQYF. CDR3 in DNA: TGTGCCACCAGTGACCGTGGGACAGGGGATACGCAGTATTTT.

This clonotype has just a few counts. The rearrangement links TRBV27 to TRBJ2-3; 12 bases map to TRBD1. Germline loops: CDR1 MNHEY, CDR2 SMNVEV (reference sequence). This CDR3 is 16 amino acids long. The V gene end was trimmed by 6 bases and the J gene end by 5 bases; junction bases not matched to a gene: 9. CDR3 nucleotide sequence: TGTGCCAGCAGCTCACCGGGACAGGGGGCGGGAGATACGCAGTATTTT. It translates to CASSSPGQGAGDTQYF.

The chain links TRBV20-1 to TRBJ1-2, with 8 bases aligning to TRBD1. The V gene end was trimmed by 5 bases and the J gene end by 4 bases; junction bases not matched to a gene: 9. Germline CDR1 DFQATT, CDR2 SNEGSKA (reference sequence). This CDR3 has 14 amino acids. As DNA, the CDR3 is TGCAGTGCTGTCGGACAGGGCGGCTTCTATGGCTACACCTTC. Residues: CSAVGQGGFYGYTF.